This is a list of T cell receptor beta chains from one sample in a study of T-cell memory formation after mild COVID-19. TCRdb fed the 5' RACE reads into MiXCR, producing one record per CDR3 protein. The data hold almost 550,000 distinct CDR3 sequences, with roughly 20% observed a single time. The sequencing sample was made of PBMCs or a T cell subset sorted from them (not recorded which). The receptors were gathered from an adult woman who had mild COVID-19 (a few samples of this study predate the infection). Cell type and time point are not known. Both conserved end residues are part of each CDR3. Fields, in order: D gene, V gene, clone size, J gene, CDR3 protein, CDR3 DNA. A D gene is named only where the DNA matches it firmly. A row's size may be missing; if present it is once, few, many or a size class.

d_gene: -
v_gene: TRBV20-1
abundance: few
j_gene: TRBJ2-1
CDR3aa: CSPLSYNEQFF
CDR3nt: TGCAGTCCCCTTTCCTACAATGAGCAGTTCTTC

d_gene: TRBD1
v_gene: TRBV20-1
abundance: -
j_gene: TRBJ1-2
CDR3aa: CSARPGTGNYGYTF
CDR3nt: TGCAGTGCTAGGCCCGGGACAGGGAACTATGGCTACACCTTC

d_gene: -
v_gene: TRBV7-2
abundance: -
j_gene: TRBJ2-2
CDR3aa: CASNPNLGTLNTGELFF
CDR3nt: TGTGCCAGCAACCCCAACCTAGGGACTCTGAACACCGGGGAGCTGTTTTTT

d_gene: -
v_gene: TRBV7-6
abundance: few
j_gene: TRBJ2-7
CDR3aa: CASSLERSGREQYF
CDR3nt: TGTGCCAGCAGCTTAGAACGTTCAGGGAGAGAGCAGTACTTC

d_gene: TRBD1
v_gene: TRBV19
abundance: few
j_gene: TRBJ2-1
CDR3aa: CASSIMGQMQFF
CDR3nt: TGTGCCAGTAGTATTATGGGACAGATGCAGTTCTTC

d_gene: -
v_gene: TRBV7-9
abundance: few
j_gene: TRBJ2-1
CDR3aa: CASSLVPPLNEQFF
CDR3nt: TGTGCCAGCAGCTTAGTTCCTCCGCTCAATGAGCAGTTCTTC

d_gene: -
v_gene: TRBV12-5
abundance: -
j_gene: TRBJ1-6
CDR3aa: CASGLGLGVNSPLHF
CDR3nt: TGTGCTAGTGGTTTGGGACTGGGGGTTAATTCACCCCTCCACTTT

d_gene: -
v_gene: TRBV7-2
abundance: few
j_gene: TRBJ1-1
CDR3aa: CASSRGRQNTEAFF
CDR3nt: TGTGCCAGCAGCAGGGGACGTCAGAACACTGAAGCTTTCTTT

d_gene: -
v_gene: TRBV29-1
abundance: -
j_gene: TRBJ1-2
CDR3aa: CSVGQLGYTF
CDR3nt: TGCAGCGTTGGTCAACTTGGCTACACCTTC

d_gene: -
v_gene: TRBV5-1
abundance: -
j_gene: TRBJ1-2
CDR3aa: CASSLEPGYVANYGYTF
CDR3nt: TGCGCCAGCAGCTTGGAGCCAGGATACGTAGCTAACTATGGCTACACCTTC

d_gene: TRBD2
v_gene: TRBV3-1
abundance: few
j_gene: TRBJ2-1
CDR3aa: CASSQWAGEARNEQFF
CDR3nt: TGTGCCAGCAGCCAATGGGCGGGAGAGGCGCGCAATGAGCAGTTCTTC

d_gene: -
v_gene: TRBV3-1
abundance: -
j_gene: TRBJ1-1
CDR3aa: CASSQGPGGETEAFF
CDR3nt: TGTGCCAGCAGCCAAGGCCCCGGGGGGGAGACTGAAGCTTTCTTT

d_gene: -
v_gene: TRBV6-5
abundance: few
j_gene: TRBJ2-3
CDR3aa: CASSSGPLPNTDTQYF
CDR3nt: TGTGCCAGCAGCTCCGGACCACTCCCGAACACAGATACGCAGTATTTT

d_gene: -
v_gene: TRBV4-2
abundance: many
j_gene: TRBJ2-5
CDR3aa: CASSQDNTNQETQYF
CDR3nt: TGTGCCAGCAGCCAAGATAACACAAATCAAGAGACCCAGTACTTC

d_gene: -
v_gene: TRBV6-5
abundance: few
j_gene: TRBJ1-2
CDR3aa: CASSYRLHRDGGYTF
CDR3nt: TGTGCCAGCAGTTACCGGTTGCACAGGGATGGGGGCTACACCTTC

d_gene: -
v_gene: TRBV2
abundance: many
j_gene: TRBJ2-3
CDR3aa: CASLKRDPSTDTQYF
CDR3nt: TGTGCCAGCCTTAAAAGGGATCCTAGCACAGATACGCAGTATTTT

d_gene: -
v_gene: TRBV12-3/TRBV12-4
abundance: -
j_gene: TRBJ1-4
CDR3aa: CASSIQRNEKLFF
CDR3nt: TGTGCCAGCAGTATACAAAGAAATGAAAAACTGTTTTTT

d_gene: -
v_gene: TRBV21-1
abundance: -
j_gene: TRBJ2-2
CDR3aa: CASSKGGLAFPTGELFF
CDR3nt: TGTGCCAGCAGCAAAGGGGGACTAGCGTTTCCCACCGGGGAGCTGTTTTTT

d_gene: TRBD1
v_gene: TRBV12-3/TRBV12-4
abundance: few
j_gene: TRBJ1-4
CDR3aa: CASSSSSGQGFAKMFF
CDR3nt: TGTGCCAGCAGTTCCTCCTCGGGACAGGGTTTCGCGAAGATGTTTTTT

d_gene: -
v_gene: TRBV4-1
abundance: -
j_gene: TRBJ1-2
CDR3aa: CASSQDSGNYGYTF
CDR3nt: TGCGCCAGCAGCCAAGATTCAGGAAACTATGGCTACACCTTC

d_gene: TRBD2
v_gene: TRBV7-3
abundance: -
j_gene: TRBJ2-2
CDR3aa: CASSAGTRGSWELFF
CDR3nt: TGTGCCAGCAGCGCCGGGACTAGGGGCTCCTGGGAGCTGTTTTTT

d_gene: TRBD2
v_gene: TRBV6-2/TRBV6-3
abundance: -
j_gene: TRBJ2-1
CDR3aa: CASSYNSGGARGNEQFF
CDR3nt: TGTGCCAGCAGTTACAATAGCGGGGGGGCCAGGGGGAATGAGCAGTTCTTC

d_gene: -
v_gene: TRBV24-1
abundance: few
j_gene: TRBJ2-7
CDR3aa: CATSLGGGSYEQYF
CDR3nt: TGTGCCACCAGTCTCGGGGGCGGTTCCTACGAGCAGTACTTC

d_gene: -
v_gene: TRBV20-1
abundance: few
j_gene: TRBJ2-3
CDR3aa: CSARHRSTDTQYF
CDR3nt: TGCAGTGCTCGTCACCGAAGCACAGATACGCAGTATTTT

d_gene: TRBD1
v_gene: TRBV20-1
abundance: few
j_gene: TRBJ2-5
CDR3aa: CSATGQVQETQYF
CDR3nt: TGCAGTGCTACAGGACAGGTACAAGAGACCCAGTACTTC

d_gene: TRBD1
v_gene: TRBV20-1
abundance: -
j_gene: TRBJ2-2
CDR3aa: CSAQTGWSTGELFF
CDR3nt: TGCAGTGCCCAGACAGGGTGGAGCACCGGGGAGCTGTTTTTT

d_gene: -
v_gene: TRBV27
abundance: many
j_gene: TRBJ2-2
CDR3aa: CASSLWGVANTGELFF
CDR3nt: TGTGCCAGCAGTTTGTGGGGGGTCGCGAACACCGGGGAGCTGTTTTTT

d_gene: -
v_gene: TRBV6-5
abundance: -
j_gene: TRBJ1-2
CDR3aa: CASSYSSSSFYGYTF
CDR3nt: TGTGCCAGCAGTTACTCCTCTTCCTCATTCTATGGCTACACCTTC

d_gene: -
v_gene: TRBV7-2
abundance: few
j_gene: TRBJ1-2
CDR3aa: CASSTGGFNGYTF
CDR3nt: TGTGCCAGCAGCACCGGGGGGTTTAATGGCTACACCTTC

d_gene: TRBD1
v_gene: TRBV7-9
abundance: few
j_gene: TRBJ2-4
CDR3aa: CASSSGRQGAKNIQYF
CDR3nt: TGTGCCAGCAGCTCCGGTAGACAGGGGGCGAAAAACATTCAGTACTTC

d_gene: -
v_gene: TRBV18
abundance: -
j_gene: TRBJ1-4
CDR3aa: CASSPYSGEKLFF
CDR3nt: TGTGCCAGCTCACCGTACAGCGGGGAAAAACTGTTTTTT

d_gene: TRBD1
v_gene: TRBV12-3/TRBV12-4
abundance: many
j_gene: TRBJ2-1
CDR3aa: CASTMKRGLAYNEQFF
CDR3nt: TGTGCCAGCACCATGAAGAGGGGGCTGGCGTACAATGAGCAGTTCTTC

d_gene: -
v_gene: TRBV6-5
abundance: -
j_gene: TRBJ1-2
CDR3aa: CASTNRGGQHYGYTF
CDR3nt: TGTGCCAGCACCAACCGAGGGGGTCAGCACTATGGCTACACCTTC

d_gene: TRBD1
v_gene: TRBV12-3/TRBV12-4
abundance: many
j_gene: TRBJ1-2
CDR3aa: CASRATGLGYGYTF
CDR3nt: TGTGCCAGCAGGGCGACAGGGCTAGGCTATGGCTACACCTTC

d_gene: -
v_gene: TRBV5-1
abundance: -
j_gene: TRBJ1-1
CDR3aa: CASSLIVAVGTEAFF
CDR3nt: TGCGCCAGCAGTCTGATTGTGGCAGTCGGCACTGAAGCTTTCTTT

d_gene: TRBD1
v_gene: TRBV6-1
abundance: few
j_gene: TRBJ2-7
CDR3aa: CASSEWDSYTYEQYF
CDR3nt: TGTGCCAGCAGTGAATGGGACAGCTACACCTACGAGCAGTACTTC

d_gene: -
v_gene: TRBV7-3
abundance: few
j_gene: TRBJ2-1
CDR3aa: CASSLTSSSSYNEQFF
CDR3nt: TGTGCCAGCAGCTTAACTAGCTCGAGTTCCTACAATGAGCAGTTCTTC

d_gene: -
v_gene: TRBV5-1
abundance: many
j_gene: TRBJ2-1
CDR3aa: CASSLVYSEHEQFF
CDR3nt: TGCGCCAGCAGCTTGGTATACAGTGAGCATGAGCAGTTCTTC

d_gene: -
v_gene: TRBV3-1
abundance: -
j_gene: TRBJ2-6
CDR3aa: CASTSRGGSGANVLTF
CDR3nt: TGTGCCAGCACCTCACGTGGGGGAAGTGGGGCCAACGTCCTGACTTTC

d_gene: -
v_gene: TRBV12-3/TRBV12-4
abundance: few
j_gene: TRBJ1-6
CDR3aa: CASSWVNSPLHF
CDR3nt: TGTGCCAGCAGTTGGGTTAATTCACCCCTCCACTTT

d_gene: -
v_gene: TRBV4-1
abundance: few
j_gene: TRBJ1-1
CDR3aa: CASSRSGGETEAFF
CDR3nt: TGCGCCAGCAGCCGAAGTGGAGGGGAAACTGAAGCTTTCTTT

d_gene: TRBD1
v_gene: TRBV6-5
abundance: -
j_gene: TRBJ1-2
CDR3aa: CASSTRDRAPHYGYTF
CDR3nt: TGTGCCAGCAGTACCCGGGACAGGGCGCCCCACTATGGCTACACCTTC

d_gene: -
v_gene: TRBV10-3
abundance: -
j_gene: TRBJ1-1
CDR3aa: CAISDNSVGTEAFF
CDR3nt: TGTGCCATCAGTGACAACTCCGTGGGCACTGAAGCTTTCTTT

d_gene: TRBD2
v_gene: TRBV6-1
abundance: -
j_gene: TRBJ2-3
CDR3aa: CASSESGGRPLWGTDTQYF
CDR3nt: TGTGCCAGCAGTGAATCTGGCGGGAGGCCACTTTGGGGCACAGATACGCAGTATTTT

d_gene: TRBD2
v_gene: TRBV18
abundance: -
j_gene: TRBJ2-1
CDR3aa: CASSPPGLADPNEQFF
CDR3nt: TGTGCCAGCTCACCTCCGGGACTAGCGGACCCCAATGAGCAGTTCTTC

d_gene: TRBD1
v_gene: TRBV29-1
abundance: -
j_gene: TRBJ1-1
CDR3aa: CSVDGQGLREAFF
CDR3nt: TGCAGCGTTGACGGACAGGGGTTGCGAGAAGCTTTCTTT

d_gene: -
v_gene: TRBV7-9
abundance: few
j_gene: TRBJ2-1
CDR3aa: CASSLGFREYNEQFF
CDR3nt: TGTGCCAGCAGCTTAGGGTTTAGGGAATACAATGAGCAGTTCTTC